This T cell receptor beta chain was captured in a study of tumor and adjacent non-tumor tissue in lung cancer. About the study: Each sample yielded roughly 4 million productive TCRbeta reads on average.

No cell sorting was done before RNA was extracted from the tissue. This non-tumor lung sample came from over 3 cm beyond the tumor edge. Three rounds of nested PCR, following a modified ARM-PCR protocol, produced the TCRbeta library. TCRdb recomputed calls from the multiplex PCR reads with MiXCR, one row per CDR3 protein. Among around 99,000 distinct CDR3 sequences listed, around 57% were seen once. Concerning this clonotype: The junction differs from germline at one of its ends, possibly a read error.

Germline CDR1 SGDLS, CDR2 YYNGEE. The CDR3 totals 16 residues. The rearrangement links TRBV9 to TRBJ1-6; maybe TRBD1 (5 bases). The sequencing input was distant non-tumor lung tissue. This clonotype was obtained from a man in his sixties with non-small cell lung cancer. DNA for the CDR3: TGTGCCAACAGCGTACGACAGAGCTCCTATAATTCACCCCTCCACTTT. Protein: CANSVRQSSYNSPLHF.